These T cell receptor beta chains were read from a single sample in a study of cytomegalovirus exposure and HLA in healthy donors. Only in-frame clones appear in the TCRdb table, and some are missing; sequencing was by immunoSEQ multiplex PCR. The table includes more than 95,000 clones, about 82% detected once. The specimen was PBMCs. These receptors were collected from a man aged 45-65 years in good health and CMV-seronegative. CDR3s include the opening cysteine and the closing phenylalanine or tryptophan. A D gene is named only where the DNA matches it firmly. Size values are once, few and many counts, or a class for expanded clones, and some rows have none.

j_call	d_call	clone_size	v_call	cdr3_nt	cdr3_aa
TRBJ2-1	.	.	TRBV7-2	TGTGCCAGCAGCTTATTGGAGGGATGGTACAATGAGCAGTTCTTC	CASSLLEGWYNEQFF
TRBJ1-2	TRBD1	.	TRBV10-3	TGTGCCATCAGTGGACAGGGGGCCACCTATGGCTACACCTTC	CAISGQGATYGYTF
TRBJ2-1	.	.	TRBV7-8	TGTGCCAGCAGCTTGGGCGCAATAGGTGAGCAGTTCTTC	CASSLGAIGEQFF
TRBJ2-3	.	.	TRBV7-9	TGTGCCAGCAGCTTGTCGGGGGAGGTGTCAGATACGCAGTATTTT	CASSLSGEVSDTQYF
TRBJ1-1	.	.	TRBV5-4	TGTGCCAGCAGCTTGGCTGGTTCGGCAGGGTACACTGAAGCTTTCTTT	CASSLAGSAGYTEAFF
TRBJ1-1	TRBD1	few	TRBV10-3	TGTGCCATCAGTGCTTCCCGGGGGCAGGGGGCCTCTGAAGCTTTCTTT	CAISASRGQGASEAFF
TRBJ1-1	.	.	TRBV6-4	TGTGCCAGCTGCGGGGAACCGAACACTGAAGCTTTCTTT	CASCGEPNTEAFF
TRBJ1-5	TRBD1	.	TRBV28	TGTGCCAGCAGGGTCTACAGGGGGTTCTATCAGCCCCAGCATTTT	CASRVYRGFYQPQHF
TRBJ2-1	.	.	TRBV12-5	TGTGCTAGTGGTTCGCCTTCCGGGACTGACATATCCTACAATGAGCAGTTCTTC	CASGSPSGTDISYNEQFF
TRBJ2-3	.	few	TRBV28	TGTGCCAGCAGTTTAGGCAGCACAGATACGCAGTATTTT	CASSLGSTDTQYF
TRBJ2-3	.	.	TRBV4-2	TGTGCCAGCAGCCAGGCCAGCGCGGCCACAGATACGCAGTATTTT	CASSQASAATDTQYF
TRBJ2-2	.	.	TRBV7-9	TGTTCCAGCAGCTTAGCAGGGGCCGACACCGGGGAGCTGTTTTTT	CSSSLAGADTGELFF
TRBJ2-3	.	.	TRBV6-6	TGTGCCAGCAGTTGGGGGGGCCGTCGGTCAGATACGCAGTATTTT	CASSWGGRRSDTQYF
TRBJ2-1	.	.	TRBV7-2	TGTGCCAGCAGCTTAGTGATAGCATCGGGTAGTGAGCAGTTCTTC	CASSLVIASGSEQFF
TRBJ2-7	.	once	TRBV5-1	TGCGCCAGCAGCTTTGGGGGCTTTAGAAACGAGCAGTACTTC	CASSFGGFRNEQYF
TRBJ1-1	.	.	TRBV2	TGTGCCAGCAGCGAGCCCCAGGAGGATACTTTCTTT	CASSEPQEDTFF
TRBJ1-2	TRBD1	.	TRBV28	TGTGCCAGCACCTGGACAGGGTTGGGCTACACCTTC	CASTWTGLGYTF
TRBJ1-3	.	.	TRBV29-1	TGCAGCGTTGCGGCTAGTGGCTCTGGAAACACCATATATTTT	CSVAASGSGNTIYF
TRBJ2-5	TRBD2	.	TRBV10-2	TGCGCCAGCAGTGAGGGTAGCGGGGGAGGAGAGACCCAGTACTTC	CASSEGSGGGETQYF
TRBJ2-1	.	.	TRBV9	TGTGCCAGCAGCGTTTTGAACAACCCTTACTACAATGAGCAGTTCTTC	CASSVLNNPYYNEQFF
TRBJ1-5	TRBD1	.	TRBV30	TGTGCCTGTGGACAGGGATGGGGATATAGCAATCAGCCCCAGCATTTT	CACGQGWGYSNQPQHF
TRBJ2-3	TRBD2	once	TRBV5-1	TGCGCCAGCAGCTCCTTCCTAGCGGGCGGGTCAGATACGCAGTATTTT	CASSSFLAGGSDTQYF
TRBJ2-7	.	once	TRBV20-1	TGCAGTGCTGGTCTGAGCTACGAGCAGTACTTC	CSAGLSYEQYF
TRBJ1-6	.	.	TRBV18	TGTGCCAGCTCACCCGACGGACTTAATTCACCCCTCCACTTT	CASSPDGLNSPLHF
TRBJ1-5	TRBD1	.	TRBV19	TGTGCCAGTAGCCCCCAGACAGGGGCCTGGCAGCCCCAGCATTTT	CASSPQTGAWQPQHF
TRBJ1-1	.	few	TRBV19	TGTGCCAGTAGTATGATCTTAACGGCGGGGTACGACACTGAAGCTTTCTTT	CASSMILTAGYDTEAFF
TRBJ2-2	.	once	TRBV29-1	TGCAGTATAATGGGGGCGTTCGGCGGGGAGCTGTTTTTT	CSIMGAFGGELFF
TRBJ1-4	.	.	TRBV6-5	TGTGCCAGCAGGCCCAGGGGCACGGGTGAAAAACTGTTTTTT	CASRPRGTGEKLFF
TRBJ1-1	TRBD1	few	TRBV19	TGTGCCAGTAGGGGCGGGGACAGAGTGATAGAAGCTTTCTTT	CASRGGDRVIEAFF
TRBJ1-3	TRBD1	few	TRBV6-1	TGTGCCAGCAAAGAGGGGGCGCAAGGAAACACCATATATTTT	CASKEGAQGNTIYF
TRBJ2-1	TRBD2	.	TRBV7-2	TGTGCCAGCAGTTGGACTAGCGGGAACTACAATGAGCAGTTCTTC	CASSWTSGNYNEQFF
TRBJ2-7	.	once	TRBV19	TGTGCCAGTAGGGGGGGACACGAGCAGTACTTC	CASRGGHEQYF
TRBJ2-5	TRBD2	few	TRBV10-3	TGTGCCTCCGGGGGGACCCAAGAGACCCAGTACTTC	CASGGTQETQYF
TRBJ1-4	TRBD1	.	TRBV2	TGTGCCAGCAGTCAGGGGCAGGGGGCAAATGAAAAACTGTTTTTT	CASSQGQGANEKLFF
TRBJ2-7	TRBD2	.	TRBV30	TGTGCCTGGAGTGTGGCTAGCGGGGGGGCCGGATACGAGCAGTACTTC	CAWSVASGGAGYEQYF
TRBJ2-7	TRBD1	once	TRBV4-3	TGCGCCAGCAGCCAGGACAGGGGGCTCAACGAGCAGTACTTC	CASSQDRGLNEQYF
TRBJ2-1	.	.	TRBV19	TGTGCCAGTAGCACAGCGAGGGACACTGAGCAGTTCTTC	CASSTARDTEQFF
TRBJ1-2	TRBD1	.	TRBV7-3	TGTGCCAGCAGCCGGGGACAGGGGTACGGCTACACCTTC	CASSRGQGYGYTF